The 27 T cell receptor beta chains in this list originate from one sample, sequenced in a study of blood T cell repertoires in COVID-19. Assay used: immunoSEQ multiplex PCR; TCRdb lists only in-frame clones, some missing. The table records 200,000 to 250,000 clones, over 75% of them present only once. The sequencing sample was made of PBMCs or T cells enriched from blood (not recorded which). Every receptor here comes from a middle-aged man who had recovered from COVID-19.

The chain carries TRBV7-9 and TRBJ2-3; 7 bases align to TRBD1. With V trimmed by 8 bases and J by 5 bases, 10 bases remained unmatched. Germline V CDR1 and CDR2: SEHNR, FQNEAQ (reference sequence). The CDR3 extends over 14 amino acids. This CDR3 is CASLLDREGDTQYF. The CDR3 nucleotides are TGTGCCAGCCTGCTCGACAGGGAAGGAGATACGCAGTATTTT.

The genes are TRBV18 and TRBJ2-7; a weak D match, TRBD2 (5 bases). The CDR3 is 12 amino acids. Trimming shortened V by 5 bases and J by 5 bases, and 10 bases separated the two germline ends. Germline V gene data show CDR1 as KGHSH and CDR2 as LQKENI. CDR3 protein: CASSSEGNEQYF. The DNA of the CDR3 is TGTGCCAGCTCATCCGAGGGAAACGAGCAGTACTTC.

The V gene is TRBV5-5, the J gene TRBJ1-1; the D gene is possibly TRBD1 (5 bases). V was trimmed by 2 bases and J by 3 bases, leaving 11 bases between them. Germline V gene lookup returns CDR1 SGHKS and CDR2 YYEKEE (reference sequence). The CDR3 has 14 residues. The CDR3 loop is CASSFSTGYTEAFF. DNA of the CDR3: TGTGCCAGCAGCTTCTCAACAGGATACACTGAAGCTTTCTTT.

This chain joins TRBV9 and TRBJ2-2; D ambiguous. Germline CDR1 SGDLS, CDR2 YYNGEE. V was clipped by 0 bases and J by 5 bases, with 17 bases between them. The CDR3 contains 17 residues. The CDR3 DNA follows: TGTGCCAGCAGCGTAGGACAAAGACCAGGAAAGACCGGGGAGCTGTTTTTT. Amino acids: CASSVGQRPGKTGELFF.

Only one count was recorded for this clone. V gene TRBV7-3 combines with J gene TRBJ2-3, with TRBD2 matching over 8 bases. This CDR3 region has 14 residues. V was clipped by 5 bases and J by 2 bases; unmatched bases: 3. Germline V lookup: CDR1 SGHTA, CDR2 FQGTGA. The CDR3 is CASSPGLATDTQYF. Written as DNA, the CDR3 is TGTGCCAGCAGCCCTGGACTAGCCACAGATACGCAGTATTTT.

The rearrangement joins TRBV27 to TRBJ2-1; no definite D call. V lost 4 bases, J lost 7 bases, and 17 bases lay in between. CDR1 and CDR2 from the germline V gene are MNHEY and SMNVEV (reference sequence). The CDR3 is 15 amino acids. CDR3 sequence (DNA): TGTGCCAGCAGTTCACCGACTGGTCGGAAAAATGAGCAGTTCTTC. This gives the protein CASSSPTGRKNEQFF.

The chain joins TRBV10-2 to TRBJ1-4; D possibly corresponds to TRBD1 (5 bases). The CDR3 loop spans 16 amino acids. Germline-derived CDR1 and CDR2 are WSHSY and SAAADI. Trimming pared 2 bases from V and 5 bases from J, leaving 15 bases between. CDR3 sequence reads: CASSEPQGGKNEKLFF. CDR3 DNA: TGCGCCAGCAGTGAGCCCCAGGGAGGCAAAAATGAAAAACTGTTTTTT.

This clone was seen just once. This sample includes further DNA sequences coding for the same CDR3. CDR3 nucleotides: TGTGCCAGCAGCTCTGGGGGGACAGATACGCAGTATTTT. Translated, it gives CASSSGGTDTQYF. The V call is TRBV11-2, the J call TRBJ2-3; D is possibly TRBD2 (6 bases). This CDR3 is 13 amino acids long. Trimming stripped 4 bases from V and 3 bases from J, with 8 bases between. The germline V gene encodes CDR1 SGHAT and CDR2 FQNNGV.

The gene calls are TRBV19 and TRBJ2-7, with a weak D call TRBD1 (6 bases). V lost 6 bases and J lost 1, with 13 bases in between. The CDR3 is 14 residues long. Germline assignment: CDR1 LNHDA and CDR2 SQIVND (reference sequence). The CDR3: CASRDSIGSYEQYF. The CDR3 region has the DNA TGTGCCAGTAGGGACAGTATTGGTTCCTACGAGCAGTACTTC.

The rearrangement links TRBV2 to TRBJ1-6; no firm D call. This CDR3 region has 12 residues. V lost 8 bases to trimming and J lost 5 bases, with 7 bases between them. Germline CDR1 SNHLY, CDR2 FYNNEI. CDR3 loop: CASGQNNSPLHF. The CDR3 DNA sequence: TGTGCCAGCGGGCAGAATAATTCACCCCTCCACTTT.

This chain connects TRBV3-1 (or the pseudogene TRBV3-2) to TRBJ2-1, with a tentative D call TRBD2 (6 bases). Germline CDR1 is LGHDT and CDR2 is YNNKEL (reference sequence). The length of the CDR3 is 14 residues. V lost 7 bases, J lost 1 base, and 11 bases lay in between. The CDR3 here is CASNAAGSYNEQFF. CDR3 coding DNA: TGTGCCAGCAACGCAGCGGGTTCCTACAATGAGCAGTTCTTC.

The V call is TRBV28, the J call TRBJ1-2; D perhaps matches TRBD1 (6 bases). The CDR3 runs to 16 residues. Germline lookup yields CDR1 MDHEN and CDR2 SYDVKM. Trimming pared 9 bases from V and 4 bases from J, leaving 24 bases between. DNA of the CDR3: TGTGCCAGTTTGCCACACATGGGGGCGGCCTCCTATGGCTACACCTTC. Translated: CASLPHMGAASYGYTF.

On this clone: A read error may produce the germline difference seen at one junction end. The V call is TRBV19, the J call TRBJ1-2; 9 bases fit TRBD1. CDR1 is LNHDA, CDR2 SQIVND, per germline (reference sequence). The CDR3 runs 14 residues. DNA for the CDR3: TGTGCCAGTAGTGCCCTGGACAGGGGATATGACTACACCTTC. Encoded protein: CASSALDRGYDYTF.

The chain is built from TRBV6-5 and TRBJ2-3; the D gene is possibly TRBD2 (6 bases). V gave up 2 bases and J gave up 3 bases, with 12 bases separating them. The germline CDR1 and CDR2 sequences are MNHEY and SVGAGI. CDR3 size: 15 residues. Here the CDR3 DNA reads TGTGCCAGCAGTTACGGGGGGAGTGGTACAGATACGCAGTATTTT. As protein: CASSYGGSGTDTQYF.

This clone was counted once. This chain links TRBV10-3 with TRBJ2-5; 10 nucleotides agree with TRBD1. The CDR3 loop spans 16 amino acids. V dropped 3 bases and J dropped 1; count of bases not matched to a gene: 5. The germline V gene has CDR1 ENHRY and CDR2 SYGVKD. The CDR3 spells CAISDWDRGSQETQYF. CDR3 sequence (DNA): TGTGCCATCAGTGACTGGGACAGGGGATCCCAAGAGACCCAGTACTTC.

The J gene is TRBJ2-5, the V gene TRBV3-1 (or the pseudogene TRBV3-2), with D tentatively TRBD2 (7 bases). V lost 1 base to trimming and J lost 6 bases, with 12 bases between them. CDR1 LGHDT and CDR2 YNNKEL come from the germline V gene (reference sequence). CDR3 length equals 14 residues. CDR3 bases: TGTGCCAGCAGCCAAGTCTTGGGGGGGCAGACCCAGTACTTC. This codes for CASSQVLGGQTQYF.

The chain is built from TRBV28 and TRBJ2-1; 7 bases are a match to TRBD1. The CDR3 loop spans 11 amino acids. Germline CDR1 is MDHEN and CDR2 is SYDVKM. The ends lost 4 bases at V and 14 bases at J; junction bases unmatched: 5. The CDR3 sequence is CASSSDRREFF. CDR3 bases: TGTGCCAGCAGTTCGGACAGGCGGGAGTTCTTC.

The chain uses TRBV7-3 and TRBJ2-3; 11 nucleotides agree with TRBD2. With V trimmed by 5 bases and J by 1 base, 5 bases remained unmatched. There are 16 residues in the CDR3. In germline, CDR1 is SGHTA, CDR2 FQGTGA. The CDR3 nucleotides read TGTGCCAGCAGCCCAGGGACTAGCGGTGGCACAGATACGCAGTATTTT. Amino acid sequence: CASSPGTSGGTDTQYF.

The chain recombines TRBV7-9 with TRBJ1-4; D ambiguous. CDR3 length: 15 residues. V was shortened by 5 bases and J by 6 bases, with 16 bases between the two germline ends. Germline V gives CDR1 SEHNR, CDR2 FQNEAQ (reference sequence). The CDR3: CASSPYTGGDEKLFF. CDR3 nucleotides: TGTGCCAGCAGCCCATATACGGGAGGTGATGAAAAACTGTTTTTT.

The V and J genes are TRBV7-9 and TRBJ1-5, with 8 bases that match TRBD1. Germline assignment: CDR1 SEHNR and CDR2 FQNEAQ (reference sequence). V dropped 5 bases and J dropped 1; count of bases not matched to a gene: 4. The CDR3 contains 15 residues. CDR3 sequence (DNA): TGTGCCAGCAGCCCACAGGGGGAGAGCAATCAGCCCCAGCATTTT. It yields the protein CASSPQGESNQPQHF. Looking up the rest from reference TRBV7-9 and TRBJ1-5 gives the full variable domain: DTGVSQNPRHKITKRGQNVTFRCDPISEHNRLYWYRQTLGQGPEFLTYFQNEAQLEKSRLLSDRFSAERPKGSFSTLEIQRTEQGDSAMYLCASSPQGESNQPQHFGDGTRLSIL.

J is TRBJ2-1 and V is TRBV5-4; 11 positions agree with TRBD1. Germline CDR1 SGHNT, CDR2 YYREEE (reference sequence). The CDR3 is 16 residues long. The J segment lost 6 bases and the V segment lost 4 bases, leaving 9 bases of the junction unmatched. CDR3 sequence reads: CASSGAGTGGSNEQFF. CDR3 coding DNA: TGTGCCAGCAGCGGCGCCGGGACAGGGGGGAGCAATGAGCAGTTCTTC.

The genes are TRBV5-3 and TRBJ2-7, with D unresolved. TRBV5-3 carries the ORF label, with uncertain function. The CDR3 spans 11 residues. V was shortened by 2 bases and J by 7 bases, with 7 bases between the two germline ends. The CDR3 region is CARSFPGEQYF. The CDR3 coding sequence is TGTGCCAGAAGCTTCCCCGGGGAGCAGTACTTC.

This clone was recorded once. The V call is TRBV29-1, the J call TRBJ2-3; 8 bases are a match to TRBD1. The V and J ends lost 2 bases and 6 bases, in that order; junction bases with no gene match: 7. The CDR3 sequence is 14 residues long. Per the germline V gene, CDR1 is SQVTM and CDR2 is ANQGSEA. CDR3 loop: CSVERGQEGDTQYF. The CDR3 DNA follows: TGCAGCGTTGAACGGGGACAGGAGGGGGATACGCAGTATTTT.

The chain carries TRBV9 and TRBJ1-2; the match to TRBD1 covers 8 bases. Germline CDR1 and CDR2: SGDLS and YYNGEE. The length of the CDR3 is 15 residues. J gave up 8 bases and V 1 base, and 10 bases lay outside the gene matches. CDR3 protein: CASSVRGQGAEGYTF. CDR3 DNA sequence: TGTGCCAGCAGCGTAAGAGGGCAGGGGGCGGAGGGCTACACCTTC.

This rearrangement joins TRBV28 to TRBJ2-2; no reliable D call. The V gene's germline CDR1 is MDHEN and CDR2 SYDVKM. This CDR3 is built from 16 residues. The ends were cut back, 3 bases at V and 2 bases at J, with 13 bases in the middle. Here the CDR3 reads CASSFGAATNTGELFF. CDR3 bases: TGTGCCAGCAGTTTTGGTGCGGCAACAAACACCGGGGAGCTGTTTTTT.

The rearrangement links TRBV11-2 to TRBJ2-3; 10 bases align to TRBD1. CDR3 length: 15 residues. V was pared by 1 base and J by 4 bases, with 2 bases of the junction left unmatched. Germline CDR1 is SGHAT and CDR2 is FQNNGV. The DNA of the CDR3 is TGTGCCAGCAGCTTAGCGACAGGGGGCCCAGATACGCAGTATTTT. Its protein product is CASSLATGGPDTQYF.

This clone was detected only a few times. The chain uses TRBV24-1 and TRBJ2-3, with a tentative D call TRBD2 (6 bases). Trimming left V 3 bases short and J 5 bases short, with 14 bases between. The V gene's germline CDR1 is KGHDR and CDR2 SFDVKD. The CDR3 is 15 amino acids. The CDR3, as DNA: TGTGCCACCAGTGATGGAGGGGTCGAGGAAGATACGCAGTATTTT. It translates to CATSDGGVEEDTQYF.